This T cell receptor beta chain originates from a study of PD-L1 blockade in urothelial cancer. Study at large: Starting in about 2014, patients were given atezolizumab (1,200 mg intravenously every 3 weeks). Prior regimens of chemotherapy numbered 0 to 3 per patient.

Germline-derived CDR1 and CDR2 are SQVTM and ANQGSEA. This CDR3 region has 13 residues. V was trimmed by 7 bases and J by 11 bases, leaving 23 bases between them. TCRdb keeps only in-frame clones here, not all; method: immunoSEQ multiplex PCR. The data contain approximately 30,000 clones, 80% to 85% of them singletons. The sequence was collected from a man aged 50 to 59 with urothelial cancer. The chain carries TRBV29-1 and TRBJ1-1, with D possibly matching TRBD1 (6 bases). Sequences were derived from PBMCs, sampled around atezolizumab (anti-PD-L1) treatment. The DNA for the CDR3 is TGCAGCGCTGAGGCCGGGGGGGCGGATGGGGCTTTCTTT. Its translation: CSAEAGGADGAFF.